One and the same sample provided the 21 T cell receptor beta chains below, sequenced in a study of graft-versus-host responses after intestinal transplantation. The method was immunoSEQ multiplex PCR; TCRdb's version includes in-frame clones alone and lacks a portion of them. Counted here are 100,000 to 140,000 clones, roughly 89% occurring once; the ten biggest clones make up roughly 0.64%. Their antigen targets remain unknown. Sequencing used unstimulated CD4+ T cells sorted from spleen or lymph node cells, obtained before transplant. All receptors come from a human donor who was the organ donor for an intestinal transplant.

The V call is TRBV6-6, the J call TRBJ2-1; possibly TRBD1 for D (5 bases). The CDR3 is 15 amino acids. Trimming cost V 0 bases and J 6 bases, with 12 bases left between them. The V gene's germline CDR1 is MNHNY and CDR2 SVGAGI (reference sequence). CDR3 sequence (DNA): TGTGCCAGCAGTTACTCGAAAACAGGAGTCAATGAGCAGTTCTTC. It codes for CASSYSKTGVNEQFF.

The V and J genes are TRBV28 and TRBJ1-1, with 7 positions matching TRBD1. The CDR3 spans 15 residues. The J segment lost 7 bases and the V segment lost 5 bases, leaving 13 bases of the junction unmatched. Germline V gene data show CDR1 as MDHEN and CDR2 as SYDVKM. The CDR3 DNA is TGTGCCAGCAGTCCATTAGACAGGGCGCTCGTTGAAGCTTTCTTT. This gives the protein CASSPLDRALVEAFF. Full variable domain (remainder filled in from reference TRBV28 and TRBJ1-1): DVKVTQSSRYLVKRTGEKVFLECVQDMDHENMFWYRQDPGLGLRLIYFSYDVKMKEKGDIPEGYSVSREKKERFSLILESASTNQTSMYLCASSPLDRALVEAFFGQGTRLTVV.

The gene calls are TRBV18 and TRBJ2-5; 16 bases are a match to TRBD2. This CDR3 contains 18 residues. The germline V gene has CDR1 KGHSH and CDR2 LQKENI. The junction had 7 bases not matched to a gene; V was cut back by 0 bases and J by 6 bases. CDR3 protein: CASSPPGLAGGPGKTQYF. For the CDR3, the DNA is TGTGCCAGCTCACCACCGGGACTAGCGGGAGGGCCTGGGAAGACCCAGTACTTC.

The V gene is TRBV9, the J gene TRBJ2-3; 8 bases match TRBD1. From germline, CDR1 is SGDLS and CDR2 YYNGEE. Trimming at V came to 2 bases and at J to 4 bases, leaving 0 bases not matched to a gene. CDR3 length: 13 residues. CDR3 DNA: TGTGCCAGCAGCGTGACAGGGGCAGATACGCAGTATTTT. Amino acids: CASSVTGADTQYF.

The chain couples TRBV5-4 to TRBJ1-2; 7 bases line up with TRBD1. Germline-derived CDR1 and CDR2 are SGHNT and YYREEE (reference sequence). The CDR3 has 14 residues. Trimming took 3 bases from V and 3 from J; bases not matched to a gene: 5. The CDR3 nucleotides are TGTGCCAGCAGCTCACAGGGGTCTCACTATGGCTACACCTTC. It is translated as CASSSQGSHYGYTF.

The chain carries TRBV28 and TRBJ2-7, with 9 bases matching TRBD2. With V trimmed by 5 bases and J by 3 bases, 8 bases remained unmatched. Germline V gene lookup returns CDR1 MDHEN and CDR2 SYDVKM. The CDR3 loop spans 15 amino acids. This chain's CDR3 is CASSKGLAGFYEQYF. CDR3 DNA sequence: TGTGCCAGCAGTAAGGGGCTAGCGGGATTCTACGAGCAGTACTTC.

The V call is TRBV5-1, the J call TRBJ2-3; 15 positions match TRBD2. Per germline, CDR1 SGHRS and CDR2 YFSETQ. V lost 1 base to trimming and J lost 7 bases; unmatched junction nucleotides: 7. The CDR3 contains 17 residues. CDR3 residues: CASSLPRGLAGGHTQYF. In nucleotides, the CDR3 is TGCGCCAGCAGCTTGCCGAGAGGACTAGCGGGGGGGCATACGCAGTATTTT.

The chain links TRBV7-9 to TRBJ1-1, with D possibly being TRBD1 (5 bases). The ends were cut back, 5 bases at V and 1 base at J, with 14 bases in the middle. Germline V lookup: CDR1 SEHNR, CDR2 FQNEAQ (reference sequence). The CDR3 contains 15 residues. The CDR3 loop reads CASSRRGTANTEAFF. CDR3 in DNA: TGTGCCAGCAGCCGCCGTGGGACTGCGAACACTGAAGCTTTCTTT. The complete variable domain, with remaining parts taken from reference TRBV7-9 and TRBJ1-1, reads DTGVSQNPRHKITKRGQNVTFRCDPISEHNRLYWYRQTLGQGPEFLTYFQNEAQLEKSRLLSDRFSAERPKGSFSTLEIQRTEQGDSAMYLCASSRRGTANTEAFFGQGTRLTVV.

The chain has TRBV7-8 and TRBJ2-5, with D hard to call. The J call is uncertain, as TRBJ2-7 better fits the DNA end. In germline, CDR1 is SGHVS, CDR2 FQNEAQ. The CDR3 sequence is 15 residues long. The CDR3 coding sequence is TGTGCCAGCAGCTCCCGAAGTTTCACCACCCACGAGCAGTACTTC. Encoded protein: CASSSRSFTTHEQYF.

V usage is TRBV19 and J usage is TRBJ1-5, with TRBD1 identical over 8 bases. J was trimmed by 4 bases and V by 5 bases; bases with no gene match: 10. Germline CDR1 and CDR2: LNHDA and SQIVND (reference sequence). The CDR3 contains 16 residues. The CDR3 protein is CASSPNTGGLNQPQHF. CDR3 sequence (DNA): TGTGCCAGTAGTCCGAATACAGGGGGTCTGAATCAGCCCCAGCATTTT.

This clone appeared once. The rearrangement uses TRBV28 and TRBJ1-5; TRBD1 agrees at 12 bases. The ends lost 7 bases at V and 4 bases at J; junction bases unmatched: 11. CDR3 length equals 17 residues. The germline CDR1 and CDR2 sequences are MDHEN and SYDVKM. The CDR3 protein is CASTMGTGGYVNQPQHF. The CDR3 DNA sequence: TGTGCCAGCACCATGGGGACAGGGGGCTATGTGAATCAGCCCCAGCATTTT.

With regard to this clone: The junction differs from germline at one of its ends, possibly a read error. This same CDR3 is encoded by further DNA sequences in the sample. The CDR3 region is CASSGGRANEQFF. The CDR3 DNA reads as TGCGCCAGCAGCGGGGGCAGGGCCAATGAGCAGTTCTTC. The chain carries TRBV11-3 and TRBJ2-1; 8 nucleotides align to TRBD2. The V gene's germline CDR1 is SGHNT and CDR2 YENEEA. There are 13 residues in the CDR3. Full variable domain (rest looked up from reference TRBV11-3 and TRBJ2-1): EAGVVQSPRYKIIEKKQPVAFWCNPISGHNTLYWYLQNLGQGPELLIRYENEEAVDDSQLPKDRFSAERLKGVDSTLKIQPAELGDSAVYLCASSGGRANEQFFGPGTRLTVL.

The chain is built from TRBV5-6 and TRBJ2-5; 7 nucleotides agree with TRBD2. The DNA end lines up better with TRBJ2-7; the J call may be wrong. Germline CDR1 and CDR2: SGHDT and YYEEEE. The CDR3 length is 15 residues. CDR3 protein: CASRMRGTLAYEQYF. The CDR3 coding sequence is TGTGCCAGCAGGATGCGGGGGACTTTAGCCTACGAGCAGTACTTC.

The chain links TRBV7-9 to TRBJ2-6; D is possibly TRBD1 (5 bases). Germline V gene sequence: CDR1 SEHNR, CDR2 FQNEAQ (reference sequence). The CDR3 sequence is 15 residues long. V lost 2 bases and J lost 4, with 9 bases in between. CDR3 sequence reads: CASSLQGAGANVLTF. The CDR3 nucleotides read TGTGCCAGCAGCTTACAGGGTGCCGGGGCCAACGTCCTGACTTTC.

This chain joins TRBV27 and TRBJ2-3; 8 bases are shared with TRBD2. V trimming: 7 bases; J trimming: 6 bases; junction bases outside the gene matches: 24. The CDR3 consists of 19 residues. The germline V gene encodes CDR1 MNHEY and CDR2 SMNVEV (reference sequence). The CDR3 nucleotides read TGTGCCAGCACCGCCTTATGGGGTTACGATCGGGGGGGTATTGATACGCAGTATTTT. This translates into CASTALWGYDRGGIDTQYF.

V usage is TRBV29-1 and J usage is TRBJ1-1, with 7 bases identical to TRBD1. V dropped 2 bases and J dropped 4; count of bases not matched to a gene: 7. Germline V CDR1 and CDR2: SQVTM, ANQGSEA. CDR3 length: 14 amino acids. The CDR3 DNA is TGCAGCGTTGAAAGACAGGGACCTTTCACTGAAGCTTTCTTT. Protein product: CSVERQGPFTEAFF.

The rearrangement links TRBV11-2 to TRBJ1-6; D is undetermined. Germline loops: CDR1 SGHAT, CDR2 FQNNGV. The CDR3 spans 14 residues. V was trimmed by 3 bases and J by 10 bases, leaving 13 bases between them. The CDR3 region has the DNA TGTGCCAGCAGCTTCAGCCCCGAATCGTCACCCCTCCACTTT. Amino acids: CASSFSPESSPLHF.

This chain links TRBV7-2 with TRBJ2-7; D is ambiguous. Germline CDR1 reads SGHTA; CDR2 reads FQGNSA. The ends were cut back, 5 bases at V and 2 bases at J, with 19 bases in the middle. The CDR3 loop spans 16 amino acids. As DNA, the CDR3 is TGTGCCAGCAGCCCTAGAGTGCCACTGGTTCCCTACGAGCAGTACTTC. Residues: CASSPRVPLVPYEQYF.

This sequence joins TRBV7-9 and TRBJ2-7, with D perhaps matching TRBD1 (5 bases). Trimming cost V 1 base and J 7 bases, with 17 bases left between them. The germline V gene has CDR1 SEHNR and CDR2 FQNEAQ (reference sequence). The CDR3 is made up of 15 amino acids. CDR3 residues: CASSLGQGKKAEQYF. CDR3 bases: TGTGCCAGCAGCTTAGGTCAGGGAAAGAAGGCGGAGCAGTACTTC.

The chain links TRBV20-1 to TRBJ2-7; D not resolved. Per germline, CDR1 DFQATT and CDR2 SNEGSKA (reference sequence). The CDR3 has 11 amino acids. Trimming took 3 bases from V and 4 from J, leaving 7 bases between them. CDR3 in amino acids: CSASRQYEQYF. The CDR3 DNA reads as TGCAGTGCTAGTCGCCAATACGAGCAGTACTTC.

V usage is TRBV6-6 and J usage is TRBJ1-1; no clear D. The V gene lost 0 bases and the J gene lost 4 bases, with 6 bases spanning the gap. Germline CDR1 MNHNY, CDR2 SVGAGI (reference sequence). The CDR3 contains 13 residues. Here the CDR3 reads CASSYSGSTEAFF. Written as DNA, the CDR3 is TGTGCCAGCAGTTACTCGGGGAGCACTGAAGCTTTCTTT.